Each of the 21 T cell receptor beta chains below was sequenced from the same sample in a study of cytomegalovirus exposure and HLA in healthy donors. Primers for the PCR totalled 60 Vbeta and 13 Jbeta. Profiled with immunoSEQ multiplex PCR; TCRdb holds only in-frame clones, not every one. Here the sample spans about 120,000 clones, nearly 75% being singletons. The sample consisted of PBMCs. The receptors stem from a man aged 25 to 40 in good health and CMV-seropositive.

V usage is TRBV6-6 and J usage is TRBJ2-3; 9 positions match TRBD1. The ends lost 6 bases at V and 6 bases at J; junction bases unmatched: 10. The CDR3 runs to 15 residues. Germline CDR1 and CDR2: MNHNY and SVGAGI (reference sequence). In DNA form, the CDR3 reads TGTGCCAGCAGCAAAAACAGGGGGCCTAGGGATACGCAGTATTTT. Translation: CASSKNRGPRDTQYF.

V is TRBV28 and J is TRBJ2-2; D perhaps matches TRBD1 (7 bases). This CDR3 has 12 amino acids. V lost 7 bases, J lost 13 bases, and 16 bases lay in between. Germline V gene data show CDR1 as MDHEN and CDR2 as SYDVKM. DNA of the CDR3: TGTGCCAGCACAGGGGGTTGGGGAGGGCTGTTTTTT. Residues: CASTGGWGGLFF.

A note on this clone: One end of the junction varies from germline; a read error may be responsible. This rearrangement joins TRBV5-4 to TRBJ2-3; TRBD2 agrees at 11 bases. The length of the CDR3 is 16 residues. Germline CDR1 reads SGHNT; CDR2 reads YYREEE (reference sequence). CDR3 loop: CASSLLTSGVTDTQYF. As DNA, the CDR3 is TGCGCCAGCAGCCTCCTGACTAGCGGGGTGACAGATACGCAGTATTTT.

This clone was counted between two and nine times. The chain uses TRBV4-1 and TRBJ2-7; 7 nucleotides agree with TRBD2. With 8 bases clipped from V and 4 bases from J, the junction kept 2 bases outside the gene matches. Germline CDR1 MGHRA, CDR2 YSYEKL. The CDR3 is 11 residues long. This CDR3 is CASGGGYEQYF. The CDR3 nucleotides are TGCGCCAGCGGGGGGGGATACGAGCAGTACTTC.

This clone was found a few times. One end of the junction varies from germline; a read error may be responsible. This chain uses TRBV28 with TRBJ1-2; tentatively, D is TRBD1 (5 bases). The CDR3 is 11 residues long. Germline V gene data show CDR1 as MDHEN and CDR2 as SYDVKM. The CDR3 reads CASSRQYGYPF. The CDR3 nucleotides read TGTGCCAGCAGTCGACAGTATGGCTACCCCTTC.

This chain uses TRBV2 with TRBJ1-1; D is unresolved. The CDR3 has 14 residues. Germline-derived CDR1 and CDR2 are SNHLY and FYNNEI. Trimming cost V 7 bases and J 2 bases, with 14 bases left between them. As DNA, the CDR3 is TGTGCCAGCACCCGGAGGGAGGGCAACACTGAAGCTTTCTTT. Its translation: CASTRREGNTEAFF.

This chain joins TRBV5-1 and TRBJ2-5; no clear D gene. The CDR3 is 14 residues long. Per the germline V gene, CDR1 is SGHRS and CDR2 is YFSETQ. With 0 bases removed from V and 5 bases from J, the gap between germline ends came to 11 bases. The CDR3 region has the DNA TGCGCCAGCAGCTTGGAGACTTTCGGGGAGACCCAGTACTTC. As protein: CASSLETFGETQYF.

This chain links TRBV2 with TRBJ1-5, with 8 positions matching TRBD1. The CDR3 spans 14 residues. After removal of 6 bases from V and 3 bases from J, the junction contained 4 bases not matched to a gene. Germline loops: CDR1 SNHLY, CDR2 FYNNEI. The CDR3 region has the DNA TGTGCCAGCAGAAAGACAGGGGACAATCAGCCCCAGCATTTT. The encoded protein is CASRKTGDNQPQHF.

This chain links TRBV7-6 with TRBJ2-5; 7 positions match TRBD1. J gave up 1 base and V 5 bases, and 7 bases lay outside the gene matches. This CDR3 comprises 15 residues. In germline, CDR1 is SGHVS, CDR2 FNYEAQ. This CDR3 is CASSREDRSQETQYF. CDR3 DNA sequence: TGTGCCAGCAGCCGCGAGGACAGGAGCCAAGAGACCCAGTACTTC.

This clone was seen a handful of times. The chain recombines TRBV6-1 with TRBJ1-3; D remains ambiguous. This CDR3 has 18 residues. The V and J ends lost 0 bases and 3 bases respectively, with 18 bases between them. Germline V gives CDR1 MNHNS, CDR2 SASEGT. As DNA, the CDR3 is TGTGCCAGCAGTGAAGCTAGGGAGTCGGGGTATTTTGGAAACACCATATATTTT. Amino acid sequence: CASSEARESGYFGNTIYF.

The chain uses TRBV16 and TRBJ2-7; D might be TRBD2 (6 bases). Germline-derived CDR1 and CDR2 are KGHSY and FQNENV. This CDR3 has 12 residues. Trimming shortened V by 6 bases and J by 5 bases, and 11 bases separated the two germline ends. The CDR3 here is CASSGWGDEQYF. The CDR3 region has the DNA TGTGCCAGCAGTGGCTGGGGGGACGAGCAGTACTTC.

The chain is built from TRBV5-1 and TRBJ1-1; weak D call: TRBD1 (5 bases). This CDR3 comprises 15 residues. Germline V gives CDR1 SGHRS, CDR2 YFSETQ. The V gene lost 4 bases and the J gene lost 7 bases, with 20 bases spanning the gap. CDR3 in amino acids: CASSHRGGNNGEAFF. In nucleotides, the CDR3 is TGCGCCAGCAGCCACCGGGGGGGGAATAATGGTGAAGCTTTCTTT.

The chain is built from TRBV9 and TRBJ2-3; TRBD2 matches at 7 bases. The CDR3 length is 14 residues. CDR1 SGDLS and CDR2 YYNGEE come from the germline V gene. Trimming at V came to 4 bases and at J to 1 base, leaving 3 bases not matched to a gene. The DNA for the CDR3 is TGTGCCAGCAGCCCTGGGGGGGGCACAGATACGCAGTATTTT. Its protein is CASSPGGGTDTQYF.

A few counts support this clone. V gene TRBV15 combines with J gene TRBJ1-1; TRBD1 matches at 7 bases. CDR3 length: 23 residues. Per germline, CDR1 LNHNV and CDR2 YYDKDF (reference sequence). The junction had 25 bases not matched to a gene; V was cut back by 0 bases and J by 0 bases. The CDR3 protein is CATSRDPSQGMGDEWGVNTEAFF. DNA of the CDR3: TGTGCCACCAGCAGAGATCCCTCACAGGGGATGGGAGATGAGTGGGGGGTGAACACTGAAGCTTTCTTT.

DNA for the CDR3: TGTGCCATCAGCGACGGACAGTACAATCAGCCCCAGCATTTT. Amino acids: CAISDGQYNQPQHF. The chain combines TRBV10-3 with TRBJ1-5; D may be TRBD1 (6 bases). This CDR3 spans 14 amino acids. CDR1 is ENHRY and CDR2 is SYGVKD in the germline V gene. V shed 6 bases and J shed 3 bases, with 12 bases lying between them.

This clone was detected a few times. This chain links TRBV4-3 with TRBJ2-7; D call uncertain. Germline assignment: CDR1 LGHNA and CDR2 YSLEER. V lost 0 bases and J 3 bases, leaving 18 bases between the germline ends. This CDR3 is built from 17 residues. DNA of the CDR3: TGCGCCAGCAGCCAAGATAAGACAAGACGAAAAAACTACGAGCAGTACTTC. It is translated as CASSQDKTRRKNYEQYF.

V is TRBV7-9 and J is TRBJ2-1; 9 bases align to TRBD2. Germline V gene data show CDR1 as SEHNR and CDR2 as FQNEAQ (reference sequence). V shed 2 bases, J shed 5 bases, and the junction held 7 bases outside the gene matches. This CDR3 is 16 amino acids long. The CDR3 nucleotides read TGTGCCAGCAGCTTACCAGCGGGGGGTACACACAATGAGCAGTTCTTC. Translation: CASSLPAGGTHNEQFF.

This clone was counted a single time. V gene TRBV7-9 combines with J gene TRBJ2-3; a weak D match, TRBD1 (6 bases). Between the trimmed V and J ends, which lost 4 bases and 0 bases, there was a span of 17 bases. The CDR3 has 17 residues. Germline CDR1 is SEHNR and CDR2 is FQNEAQ (reference sequence). CDR3 sequence: CASSSLLQGRSTDTQYF. For the CDR3, the DNA is TGTGCCAGCAGCTCATTATTACAGGGACGTAGCACAGATACGCAGTATTTT.

This clone was found once. This rearrangement joins TRBV9 to TRBJ1-4; no reliable D call. V was cut by 2 bases and J by 0 bases, with 8 bases left in between. Germline CDR1 and CDR2: SGDLS and YYNGEE. This CDR3 is 15 amino acids long. In DNA form, the CDR3 reads TGTGCCAGCAGCGTCAGAGGGACAACTAATGAAAAACTGTTTTTT. This sequence encodes CASSVRGTTNEKLFF. Based on the CDR3 plus reference TRBV9 and TRBJ1-4, the full variable domain is DSGVTQTPKHLITATGQRVTLRCSPRSGDLSVYWYQQSLDQGLQFLIQYYNGEERAKGNILERFSAQQFPDLHSELNLSSLELGDSALYFCASSVRGTTNEKLFFGSGTQLSVL.

The chain joins TRBV6-6 to TRBJ2-5, with D unresolved. The CDR3 spans 13 residues. Trimming left V 4 bases short and J 6 bases short, with 12 bases between. Per the germline V gene, CDR1 is MNHNY and CDR2 is SVGAGI (reference sequence). The CDR3 DNA is TGTGCCAGCAGTTTACCCCCGGGTCAGACCCAGTACTTC. Protein product: CASSLPPGQTQYF.

The chain is built from TRBV5-1 and TRBJ2-3; D remains unclear. The germline gives CDR1 SGHRS, CDR2 YFSETQ. Trimming took 4 bases from V and 0 from J, leaving 3 bases between them. The CDR3 extends over 12 amino acids. CDR3 residues: CASSESTDTQYF. The CDR3 DNA reads TGCGCCAGCAGCGAGAGCACAGATACGCAGTATTTT.